What follows are 6 T cell receptor beta chains derived from one specimen sequenced in a study of long-term antiretroviral therapy in people with HIV. The assay, immunoSEQ v3.0, was run at survey level. The data were produced by immunoSEQ multiplex PCR, yet TCRdb's version contains in-frame clones alone and is incomplete. The sample holds approximately 20,000 clones, around 77% seen once. Sequencing was performed on unsorted PBMCs, taken 2.2 years after starting antiretroviral therapy. The receptors stem from a man in his fifties or sixties with HIV.

The V call is TRBV2, the J call TRBJ2-2; D remains unclear. Trimming pared 5 bases from V and 4 bases from J, leaving 17 bases between. This CDR3 is built from 16 residues. Germline V gene data show CDR1 as SNHLY and CDR2 as FYNNEI. The DNA for the CDR3 is TGTGCCAGCAGTTCCTTCGGACCCCCAGGCACCGGGGAGCTGTTTTTT. As protein: CASSSFGPPGTGELFF.

The chain links TRBV28 to TRBJ1-4; a weak D match, TRBD1 (6 bases). There are 16 residues in the CDR3. Germline V CDR1 and CDR2: MDHEN, SYDVKM. Deletions cut 5 bases from V and 8 bases from J, with 21 bases between. Written as DNA, the CDR3 is TGTGCCAGCAGTCCTCGTTCGGAGGGGGACGGGGAAAAACTGTTTTTT. Residues: CASSPRSEGDGEKLFF.

This rearrangement joins TRBV28 to TRBJ1-5; 9 bases are shared with TRBD1. Losses at the gene ends were 8 bases for V and 5 bases for J; bases not matched to a gene: 7. The CDR3 extends over 14 amino acids. CDR1 is MDHEN and CDR2 is SYDVKM in the germline V gene. The CDR3 loop is CASLDRGYDQPQHF. CDR3 bases: TGTGCCAGCTTGGACAGGGGATATGATCAGCCCCAGCATTTT.

The rearrangement joins TRBV5-1 to TRBJ2-1; 14 positions match TRBD2. The germline V gene has CDR1 SGHRS and CDR2 YFSETQ. Trimming removed 0 bases from V and 6 bases from J; junction bases left unmatched: 2. The CDR3 loop spans 16 amino acids. CDR3 region: CASSLATSGRANEQFF. CDR3 coding DNA: TGCGCCAGCAGCTTGGCGACTAGCGGGAGGGCCAATGAGCAGTTCTTC.

This rearrangement joins TRBV18 to TRBJ2-3; D is uncertain. V gave up 1 base and J gave up 2 bases, with 10 bases separating them. CDR1 and CDR2 from the germline V gene are KGHSH and LQKENI. The CDR3 contains 15 residues. The CDR3 loop is CASSPRPLSTDTQYF. DNA for the CDR3: TGTGCCAGCTCACCACGGCCGTTATCCACAGATACGCAGTATTTT.

The rearrangement joins TRBV28 to TRBJ2-7; D might be TRBD1 (5 bases). The germline V and J ends were trimmed by 6 bases and 5 bases, with 14 bases remaining between them. This CDR3 is built from 13 residues. Germline-derived CDR1 and CDR2 are MDHEN and SYDVKM. CDR3 loop: CASSPGSFDEQYF. In nucleotides, the CDR3 is TGTGCCAGCAGCCCAGGGTCCTTCGACGAGCAGTACTTC.